This T cell receptor (beta chain) was profiled in a study of shared clonotypes between healthy human individuals. This clone came up a few times. Some clones are missing from TCRdb's copy, which holds only in-frame ones; the method was immunoSEQ multiplex PCR. Here the sample spans around 940,000 clones, 76% being singletons. The sequencing sample was made of memory CD4+ T cells sorted from blood. The subset was: CD45RA-negative fraction. This clonotype was sampled from a man younger than 35 in good health.

The CDR3 nucleotides are TGTGCCAGCAGCGTCGACAGGGCCTACGAGCAGTACTTC. Its translation: CASSVDRAYEQYF. The rearrangement uses TRBV7-8 and TRBJ2-7, with TRBD1 identical over 7 bases. V lost 5 bases to trimming and J lost 2 bases; unmatched junction nucleotides: 3. CDR1 SGHVS and CDR2 FQNEAQ come from the germline V gene. The CDR3 spans 13 residues.